This entry lists 3 T cell receptor beta chains sequenced from one sample in a study of T cells in Graves' hyperthyroidism and ophthalmopathy (dated by TCRdb to about 2019). Preparation of the library involved multiplex PCR. The reads were generated on an Illumina HiSeq 2000. TCR beta CDR3 regions were amplified from RNA transcripts. For the first round of RT-PCR on the TCR CDR3, the HTBI primer set was used together with the Qiagen OneStep RT-PCR kit. TCRdb passed the public sequencing reads through fastp at Q25 and MiXCR, retaining productive beta sequences. Rows are unified per CDR3 protein, each entry keeping the most common DNA and genes. Within this sample are 500,000 to 650,000 distinct CDR3 sequences, with 11% to 15% of them counted one time only. Jointly, the top ten make up about 15% of the sample. Specimen: blood. Source of these receptors: a woman aged 40 to 50 with Graves' hyperthyroidism.

This chain uses TRBV10-3 with TRBJ2-1, with TRBD2 matching over 8 bases. Looked up from germline, CDR1 is ENHRY and CDR2 is SYGVKD. This CDR3 comprises 13 residues. Unmatched junction bases numbered 2, after V lost 7 bases and J lost 3 bases. In DNA form, the CDR3 reads TGTGCCATCATGAGCGGGAGCTACAATGAGCAGTTCTTC. Encoded protein: CAIMSGSYNEQFF.

The rearrangement links TRBV5-5 to TRBJ2-5; possible D gene TRBD2, 6 bases. Germline values: CDR1 SGHKS, CDR2 YYEKEE (reference sequence). The CDR3 is 13 amino acids. The V gene lost 2 bases and the J gene lost 5 bases, with 10 bases spanning the gap. The CDR3 sequence: CASSFWGEETQYF. In DNA form, the CDR3 reads TGTGCCAGCAGCTTTTGGGGGGAGGAGACCCAGTACTTC.

V gene TRBV6-1 combines with J gene TRBJ2-1; 8 bases line up with TRBD2. The J segment lost 4 bases and the V segment lost 5 bases, leaving 10 bases of the junction unmatched. The germline CDR1 and CDR2 sequences are MNHNS and SASEGT. There are 16 residues in the CDR3. The CDR3, as DNA: TGTGCCAGCAGTCCCGGATTGGGACTAGAATACAATGAGCAGTTCTTC. Its translation is CASSPGLGLEYNEQFF.